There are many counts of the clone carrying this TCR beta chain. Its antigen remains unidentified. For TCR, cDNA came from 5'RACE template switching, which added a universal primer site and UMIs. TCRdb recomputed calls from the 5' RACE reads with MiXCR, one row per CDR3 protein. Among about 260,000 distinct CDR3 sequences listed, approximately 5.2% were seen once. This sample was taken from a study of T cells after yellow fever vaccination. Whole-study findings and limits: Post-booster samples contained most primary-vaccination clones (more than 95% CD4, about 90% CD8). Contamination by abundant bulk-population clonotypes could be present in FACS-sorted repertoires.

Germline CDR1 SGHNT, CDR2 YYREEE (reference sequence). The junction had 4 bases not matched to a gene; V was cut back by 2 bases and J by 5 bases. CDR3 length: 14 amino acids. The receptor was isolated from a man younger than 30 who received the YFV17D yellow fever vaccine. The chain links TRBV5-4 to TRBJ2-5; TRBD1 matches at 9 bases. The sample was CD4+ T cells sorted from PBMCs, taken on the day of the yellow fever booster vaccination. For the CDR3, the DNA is TGTGCCAGCAGCTTACAGGGGGCGCTGGAGACCCAGTACTTC. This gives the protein CASSLQGALETQYF.